Listed below are T cell receptor beta chains from one sample, sequenced in a study of CD8+ T cells in alopecia areata. Clones were read by immunoSEQ multiplex PCR, and TCRdb kept only the in-frame ones, dropping some. The sample has a few hundred thousand clones; 60% are singletons. Material: CD4+ T cells sorted from blood, obtained between weeks 51 and 54, from a patient treated with tofacitinib. These receptors all come from a human donor with alopecia areata. Both conserved end residues are part of each CDR3. D genes are given only for firm matches. For some rows the clone size is stated as once, few or many, or as a class when expanded; others skip it.

clone_size	v_call	d_call	j_call	cdr3_aa	cdr3_nt
NA	TRBV5-4	NA	TRBJ2-3	CASSLGGDTLAYTQYF	TGTGCCAGCAGCTTGGGTGGTGATACGCTAGCATATACGCAGTATTTT
NA	TRBV9	NA	TRBJ2-7	CASSGGGSYEQYF	TGTGCCAGCAGCGGTGGCGGATCCTACGAGCAGTACTTC
NA	TRBV30	TRBD2	TRBJ2-1	CAWSRGLAGGNEQFF	TGTGCCTGGAGTAGGGGACTAGCGGGTGGAAATGAGCAGTTCTTC
NA	TRBV30	NA	TRBJ1-1	CAWSVNRHTEAFF	TGTGCCTGGAGTGTAAACCGTCACACTGAAGCTTTCTTT
NA	TRBV30	NA	TRBJ2-7	CAWNEGRAYEQYF	TGTGCCTGGAATGAGGGCAGAGCCTACGAGCAGTACTTC
NA	TRBV30	NA	TRBJ1-1	CAWIWGLNTEAFF	TGTGCCTGGATCTGGGGTTTGAACACTGAAGCTTTCTTT
NA	TRBV19	NA	TRBJ2-1	CASSTHDGEQFF	TGTGCCAGTAGTACCCACGACGGGGAGCAGTTCTTC
once	TRBV5-1	NA	TRBJ2-5	CASSLPQETQYF	TGCGCCAGCAGCTTACCGCAAGAGACCCAGTACTTC
NA	TRBV2	NA	TRBJ2-5	CASSEGGTQYF	TGTGCCAGCAGTGAAGGGGGGACCCAGTACTTC
NA	TRBV10-3	NA	TRBJ1-2	CAISESFSGANYGYTF	TGTGCCATCAGTGAGTCTTTTTCAGGGGCCAACTATGGCTACACCTTC